The 21 T cell receptor beta chains reported below all come from one sample, sequenced in a study of shared clonotypes between healthy human individuals (dated by TCRdb to the early 2020s). Preparation of the library involved the immunoSEQ multiplex PCR assay. Entries here come from immuneACCESS through TCRdb and include only in-frame sequences with V and J called. Some clones fail to appear in such tables; in the studies checked, an unresolved V gene covers under half of the shortfall, and the cause of the remainder is unknown. The sample table contains a few million clones; only one count was recorded for over 85% of them. The ten largest clones represent 0.39% of the sample. Material: naive CD4+ T cells from PBMCs. The cell subset or site label for this specimen denotes: CD45RA+ positively selected. The receptor set was obtained from a man between 18 and 29 years old in good health. Some clones in this sample may be carry-over from other donors' samples.

The rearrangement links TRBV5-1 to TRBJ2-2, with TRBD1 matching over 10 bases. Germline V gene data show CDR1 as SGHRS and CDR2 as YFSETQ. J lost 6 bases, V lost 0 bases, and 2 bases had no gene match. The CDR3 has 15 residues. The CDR3 DNA reads TGCGCCAGCAGCTTGGGGGACAGGGGTCCCGGGGAGCTGTTTTTT. This sequence encodes CASSLGDRGPGELFF.

This chain uses TRBV4-2 with TRBJ1-5; D is ambiguous. CDR3 length equals 13 residues. Germline V gives CDR1 LGHNA, CDR2 YNFKEQ. V lost 2 bases to trimming and J lost 4 bases, with 6 bases between them. The DNA of the CDR3 is TGTGCCAGCAGCCAAACACCTAATCAGCCCCAGCATTTT. Encoded protein: CASSQTPNQPQHF.

The genes are TRBV5-1 and TRBJ2-1, with TRBD2 matching over 10 bases. Trimming cost V 4 bases and J 15 bases; bases outside gene matches: 10. The CDR3 is 13 residues long. Germline lookup yields CDR1 SGHRS and CDR2 YFSETQ. The chain's CDR3 is CASSPTLAGGLFF. DNA for the CDR3: TGCGCCAGCAGCCCCACATTAGCGGGAGGTCTGTTCTTC.

This clone was observed once. This sequence joins TRBV28 and TRBJ2-7; 7 bases map to TRBD1. CDR3 size: 15 residues. Germline CDR1 reads MDHEN; CDR2 reads SYDVKM. Trimming removed 4 bases from V and 5 bases from J; junction bases left unmatched: 11. CDR3 in amino acids: CASSSPGQRGDEQYF. For the CDR3, the DNA is TGTGCCAGCAGTTCCCCGGGACAGAGGGGAGACGAGCAGTACTTC.

This clone was counted once. The genes are TRBV7-9 and TRBJ2-5, with 10 bases fitting TRBD1. The V segment lost 2 bases and the J segment 1 base; nucleotides outside the gene matches: 7. The CDR3 spans 17 residues. Germline loops: CDR1 SEHNR, CDR2 FQNEAQ (reference sequence). CDR3 DNA: TGTGCCAGCAGCTTACGACAGGGGGCATTTGGCCAAGAGACCCAGTACTTC. It translates to CASSLRQGAFGQETQYF.

The rearrangement links TRBV29-1 to TRBJ2-3; the D call may be TRBD1 or TRBD2 (5 bases each). This CDR3 region has 12 residues. CDR1 and CDR2 from the germline V gene are SQVTM and ANQGSEA. CDR3 sequence reads: CGIVGGTDTQYF. The DNA of the CDR3 is TGCGGAATTGTGGGGGGCACAGATACGCAGTATTTT.

This chain uses TRBV6-1 with TRBJ1-2, with D tentatively TRBD1 (5 bases). This CDR3 contains 12 residues. The V gene lost 8 bases and the J gene lost 4 bases, with 11 bases spanning the gap. From germline, CDR1 is MNHNS and CDR2 SASEGT. The CDR3 DNA reads TGTGCCAGCGGGAGACAGCTCTATGGCTACACCTTC. This sequence encodes CASGRQLYGYTF.

The V call is TRBV29-1, the J call TRBJ2-1; possibly TRBD2 for D (6 bases). CDR1 is SQVTM, CDR2 ANQGSEA, per germline. The ends were cut back, 4 bases at V and 2 bases at J, with 12 bases in the middle. This CDR3 comprises 14 residues. The CDR3, as DNA: TGCAGCGTTGCCGGGAGTTCCCCCTACAATGAGCAGTTCTTC. Translating gives CSVAGSSPYNEQFF.

CDR3 loop: CGIQGNQGYTF. The CDR3 DNA follows: TGCGGGATACAGGGGAACCAAGGCTACACCTTC. The chain couples TRBV20-1 to TRBJ1-2; TRBD1 matches 7 bases. CDR1 is DFQATT and CDR2 is SNEGSKA in the germline V gene (reference sequence). This CDR3 comprises 11 residues.

This clone came up once. V and J are TRBV5-8 and TRBJ1-5, with TRBD1 as a possible D gene (5 bases). This CDR3 comprises 15 residues. Per germline, CDR1 SGHTS and CDR2 YDEGEE. The V and J ends lost 1 base and 3 bases respectively, with 11 bases between them. The CDR3 DNA is TGTGCCAGCAGCTTGTCAGGGTGGGACAATCAGCCCCAGCATTTT. Its translation is CASSLSGWDNQPQHF.

V usage is TRBV19 and J usage is TRBJ2-7; D ambiguous. The ends were cut back, 3 bases at V and 3 bases at J, with 9 bases in the middle. This CDR3 contains 13 residues. Germline CDR1 reads LNHDA; CDR2 reads SQIVND (reference sequence). In DNA, the CDR3 is TGTGCCAGTAGTATTACTCCCTACTACGAGCAGTACTTC. It encodes CASSITPYYEQYF.

V gene TRBV5-1 combines with J gene TRBJ1-1; D gene uncertain. CDR1 is SGHRS, CDR2 YFSETQ, per germline. Trimming removed 3 bases from V and 0 bases from J, with 9 bases in between. The CDR3 totals 14 residues. The CDR3 sequence is CASSSSAVNTEAFF. DNA of the CDR3: TGCGCCAGCAGCTCTTCCGCAGTGAACACTGAAGCTTTCTTT.

This chain connects TRBV6-5 to TRBJ2-1, with D perhaps being TRBD1 or TRBD2 (5 bases each). Trimming pared 0 bases from V and 5 bases from J, leaving 14 bases between. This CDR3 comprises 16 residues. The germline CDR1 and CDR2 sequences are MNHEY and SVGAGI. CDR3 bases: TGTGCCAGCAGTTACTCCCTGAGGGACCCCAACAATGAGCAGTTCTTC. Translated: CASSYSLRDPNNEQFF.

This chain connects TRBV10-3 to TRBJ1-5; D remains ambiguous. The V and J ends lost 7 bases and 4 bases respectively, with 14 bases between them. Germline assignment: CDR1 ENHRY and CDR2 SYGVKD. This CDR3 is 14 amino acids long. This chain's CDR3 is CAIIEGRANQPQHF. The CDR3 DNA reads TGTGCCATCATCGAAGGGCGCGCAAATCAGCCCCAGCATTTT.

Comments on this clone: Within the sample, other DNA sequences also encode this same CDR3. This chain uses TRBV7-9 with TRBJ2-3, with TRBD2 identical over 10 bases. The CDR3 contains 15 residues. Trimming took 2 bases from V and 4 from J; bases not matched to a gene: 3. Germline V gene sequence: CDR1 SEHNR, CDR2 FQNEAQ (reference sequence). CDR3 nucleotides: TGTGCCAGCAGCTTAAGAGCGGGAGGGCCAGATACGCAGTATTTT. Its protein is CASSLRAGGPDTQYF.

The rearrangement joins TRBV6-6 to TRBJ2-3; no clear D. The CDR3 is 15 amino acids. Per the germline V gene, CDR1 is MNHNY and CDR2 is SVGAGI (reference sequence). V was clipped by 6 bases and J by 3 bases, with 16 bases between them. The CDR3: CASRVRGTSTDTQYF. DNA of the CDR3: TGTGCCAGCAGGGTACGCGGCACCTCAACAGATACGCAGTATTTT.

This chain joins TRBV10-3 and TRBJ1-5; tentatively, D is TRBD1 (6 bases). In germline, CDR1 is ENHRY, CDR2 SYGVKD. The length of the CDR3 is 13 residues. Trimming cost V 2 bases and J 6 bases, with 8 bases left between them. The CDR3 loop reads CAISEEDSQPQHF. CDR3 nucleotide sequence: TGTGCCATCAGTGAGGAGGACAGTCAGCCCCAGCATTTT.

J is TRBJ2-7 and V is TRBV28, with 13 bases aligning to TRBD2. Trimming took 3 bases from V and 3 from J; bases not matched to a gene: 8. The CDR3 loop spans 17 amino acids. Germline loops: CDR1 MDHEN, CDR2 SYDVKM. As DNA, the CDR3 is TGTGCCAGCAGTTTCAAGGGACTAGCGGGACCATTCTACGAGCAGTACTTC. Protein: CASSFKGLAGPFYEQYF.

Notes on this clone: Other DNA sequences from this sample encode an identical CDR3 as well. The CDR3 DNA reads as TGTGCCAGCAGTTACTCGGGACTCCGGGGCTATGGCTACACCTTC. Encoded protein: CASSYSGLRGYGYTF. The chain has TRBV6-5 and TRBJ1-2, with D possibly being TRBD1 (5 bases). CDR1 is MNHEY and CDR2 is SVGAGI in the germline V gene. Trimming removed 0 bases from V and 4 bases from J, with 12 bases in between. The CDR3 has 15 amino acids.

This chain connects TRBV28 to TRBJ2-7; D uncertain. Germline V CDR1 and CDR2: MDHEN, SYDVKM. Trimming cost V 2 bases and J 2 bases, with 10 bases left between them. The CDR3 runs 14 residues. In DNA form, the CDR3 reads TGTGCCAGCAGTTTAGCTGGGCCGCCCTACGAGCAGTACTTC. Protein product: CASSLAGPPYEQYF.

V is TRBV18 and J is TRBJ2-7; D is uncertain. CDR3 length equals 17 residues. CDR1 KGHSH and CDR2 LQKENI come from the germline V gene. Trimming cost V 4 bases and J 0 bases, with 19 bases left between them. CDR3 sequence reads: CASSLGSVGPHSYEQYF. In nucleotides, the CDR3 is TGTGCCAGCTCACTGGGGTCGGTTGGTCCGCACTCCTACGAGCAGTACTTC. Complete variable domain (other parts from reference TRBV18 and TRBJ2-7): NAGVMQNPRHLVRRRGQEARLRCSPMKGHSHVYWYRQLPEEGLKFMVYLQKENIIDESGMPKERFSAEFPKEGPSILRIQQVVRGDSAAYFCASSLGSVGPHSYEQYFGPGTRLTVT.